This is a list of T cell receptor beta chains from one sample in a study of read filtering for tumor transcriptome and immune sequencing. TCRdb used MiXCR to reprocess the reads, holding one entry per CDR3 protein. The sample lists 30,000 to 45,000 distinct CDR3 sequences; 14% were seen once. Sequenced sample: a population of CD138-negative cells sorted from bone marrow. The receptors derive from a donor at least 40 years old with multiple myeloma. Both conserved end residues are trimmed from each CDR3.

TRBV9 ASSVVGGQMNEQF
TRBV7-2 ASSSKLAGGNEQF
TRBV29-1 SVLRTGDRRPMF
TRBV20-1 SARGDGRTKEQY
TRBV9 ASSVGASGILSEQF
TRBV28 ASNSGSSYNEQF
TRBV9 ASSAEQAFSFNEQF
TRBV7-8 ASSLGGPDNEQF
TRBV9 ASSPRDLSGTGELF
TRBV18 ASSSQSLNTEAF
TRBV7-3 ASRETGGLRETQY
TRBV19 ASRPFVARVNTEAF
TRBV29-1 SVDRNQETQY
TRBV20-1 SAGGQGVGFYEQY
TRBV3-1 ASSQTWTNTEAF
TRBV12-3/TRBV12-4 ASRRGLTYNEQF
TRBV20-1 SASFARGDEQY
TRBV30 AWSVGGSTGELF
TRBV10-2 ASTRGEGYGYT
TRBV15 ATRPRNTGELF
TRBV3-1 ASSFSGRSGELF
TRBV3-1 ASTRGSGYTIY
TRBV15 ATSMGQTYEKLF
TRBV7-3 ASKIALNSYEQY
TRBV29-1 SVNQGYEQY
TRBV20-1 SAIGSSQETQY
TRBV4-1 ASGTEGGELF
TRBV29-1 SVKDDRLYEQY
TRBV5-5 ASSLTNTEAF
TRBV7-9 ASSSSAGGQPQH
TRBV11-2 ASSPGKGQAGNQPQH
TRBV20-1 SARDSETPEKPF
TRBV12-3/TRBV12-4 ASSPITGNTIY
TRBV6-2/TRBV6-3 ASRHSWDSNQPQH
TRBV20-1 SAIDRGKVETQY
TRBV27 ASSKAGVLMNTEAF
TRBV5-6 ASSWGTEETQY
TRBV29-1 SVATQGQTQY
TRBV7-9 ASSLAPSDYEQY
TRBV11-3 ASSLGLWTAKNIQY
TRBV7-9 ASSLRRDSYEQY
TRBV7-9 ASSLDGTGFFKY
TRBV7-6 ASSLGISGINEQF
TRBV7-9 ASSLVRATNTGELF